The subject of this entry is one TCR beta chain. The antigen remains unidentified. These data are taken from a study of Tregs in tolerant kidney transplant recipients. General study findings and limits: Antigen-driven expansion was suggested because donor-specific Tregs expanded more than all Tregs in tolerant patients.

The method was immunoSEQ multiplex PCR; TCRdb's version includes in-frame clones alone and lacks a portion of them. Found here are approximately 98,000 clones, 90% of them singletons; the top ten hold 0.34%. Germline lookup yields CDR1 SGHRS and CDR2 YFSETQ. The CDR3 is 14 amino acids. J lost 10 bases, V lost 2 bases, and 5 bases had no gene match. The chain combines TRBV5-1 with TRBJ2-1, with 11 bases fitting TRBD2. The sequence was collected from a human donor who received a combined kidney and bone marrow transplant. The specimen comprised CD4+ T cells from blood, sampled before the transplant. Here the CDR3 reads CASSLGTSGAEQFF. The DNA for the CDR3 is TGCGCCAGCAGCTTAGGGACTAGCGGAGCCGAGCAGTTCTTC.